Shown below are 4 T cell receptor beta chains from a single sample sequenced in a study of shared clonotypes between healthy human individuals. The repertoire was sequenced with immunoSEQ multiplex PCR; TCRdb's copy has only in-frame clones and lacks some. The sample contains some 2,000,000 clones, approximately 95% of which appear only once. Naivety among CD8 cells was defined by CD45RO negativity and positive CCR7 selection, thereby excluding terminally differentiated effector memory CD45RA+ cells. The sequenced sample was naive CD8+ T cells sorted from blood. All receptors come from a man in his late teens or twenties in good health.

The V call is TRBV15, the J call TRBJ2-7, with D tentatively TRBD1 (6 bases). CDR1 is LNHNV, CDR2 YYDKDF, per germline (reference sequence). There are 13 residues in the CDR3. V was clipped by 8 bases and J by 4 bases, with 15 bases between them. Here the CDR3 DNA reads TGTGCCACCGAGGCAGGGGAGACGTACGAGCAGTACTTC. Translated: CATEAGETYEQYF.

The V and J genes are TRBV10-2 and TRBJ2-7; 8 positions match TRBD1. The CDR3 is 12 residues long. After removal of 6 bases from V and 2 bases from J, the junction contained 0 bases not matched to a gene. CDR1 and CDR2 (germline): WSHSY, SAAADI. The CDR3 coding sequence is TGCGCCAGCAGACAGGGGGCCTACGAGCAGTACTTC. Amino acid sequence: CASRQGAYEQYF.

V is TRBV11-2 and J is TRBJ2-4; 10 positions match TRBD2. CDR1 is SGHAT, CDR2 FQNNGV, per germline. Trimming at V came to 5 bases and at J to 8 bases, leaving 12 bases not matched to a gene. The CDR3 is made up of 16 amino acids. The CDR3 region is CASSNGVAGGRDIQYF. For the CDR3, the DNA is TGTGCCAGCAGCAACGGGGTAGCGGGGGGCCGGGACATTCAGTACTTC.

V is TRBV4-1 and J is TRBJ2-7; TRBD1 aligns across 9 bases. This CDR3 has 16 amino acids. Losses at the gene ends were 6 bases for V and 3 bases for J; bases not matched to a gene: 12. Germline CDR1 MGHRA, CDR2 YSYEKL. The DNA for the CDR3 is TGCGCCAGCAGGCTAGAGGACAGGGGCTCCATCTACGAGCAGTACTTC. Translation: CASRLEDRGSIYEQYF.